The TCR beta chain under discussion was sequenced for a study of T-cell reconstitution after alpha-beta-depleted transplantation in children. This sample's TCRbeta library carried unique molecular identifier barcodes. A single record per CDR3 protein comes from TCRdb applying MiXCR to the PCR reads. Found here are 700,000 to 950,000 distinct CDR3 sequences, roughly 15% of them singletons; the top ten hold just under 5%. This TCR derives from a male patient between 10 and 17 years old who had a stem cell transplant for acute lymphoblastic leukemia, so the T cells may come from the graft donor. Source: PBMCs, mostly from graft donor cells, taken 360 days after TCRalphabeta/CD19-depleted stem cell transplant.

For the CDR3, the DNA is TGCGCCAGCAGCCAAGACGAGACGGGCGGGAGGGCCTTGTGGAACGAGCAGTACTTC. Its translation: CASSQDETGGRALWNEQYF. The gene calls are TRBV4-1 and TRBJ2-7; 9 bases align to TRBD2. CDR1 and CDR2 (germline): MGHRA, YSYEKL. V lost 0 bases, J lost 5 bases, and 17 bases stayed unmatched. The CDR3 runs 19 residues.